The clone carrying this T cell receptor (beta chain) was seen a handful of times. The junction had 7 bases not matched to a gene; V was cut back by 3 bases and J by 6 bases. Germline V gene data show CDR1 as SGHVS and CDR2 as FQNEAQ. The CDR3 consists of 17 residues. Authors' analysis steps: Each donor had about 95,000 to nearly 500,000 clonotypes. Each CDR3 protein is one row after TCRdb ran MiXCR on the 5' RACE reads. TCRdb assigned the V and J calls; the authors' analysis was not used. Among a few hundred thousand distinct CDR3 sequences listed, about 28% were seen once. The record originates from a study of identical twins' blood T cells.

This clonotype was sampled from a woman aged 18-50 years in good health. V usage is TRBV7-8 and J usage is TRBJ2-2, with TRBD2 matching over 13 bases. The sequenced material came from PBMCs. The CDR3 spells CASSFRGLAGVAGELFF. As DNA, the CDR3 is TGTGCCAGCAGCTTCCGAGGACTAGCGGGAGTTGCCGGGGAGCTGTTTTTT.